The rows below give T cell receptor beta chains drawn from one sample of a study of spatial heterogeneity in lung cancer. TCRdb reprocessed the 5' RACE reads via MiXCR and lists one record per CDR3 protein. The data hold 43,000 or so distinct CDR3 sequences, with 12% observed a single time. Sequencing used PBMCs, obtained at follow-up. The receptor set was obtained from a male donor with early-stage non-small cell lung cancer. Each CDR3 is given with its conserved first and last residue. The order of the fields is V gene, CDR3 length, clone size, D gene, J gene, CDR3 DNA, CDR3 protein. D genes are given only for firm matches. Expanded clones get a size class; other rows say once, few or many, or leave the size out.

V: TRBV5-5
length: 14
size: .
D: TRBD2
J: TRBJ2-7
DNA: TGTGCCAGCAGCTTGGAGGCCGGGAGGGCCGGGCAGTACTTC
CDR3: CASSLEAGRAGQYF

V: TRBV7-9
length: 16
size: many
D: .
J: TRBJ2-7
DNA: TGTGCCAGCAGCCTCCAGGAGAGACCTCCCTTCGACGAGCAGTACTTC
CDR3: CASSLQERPPFDEQYF

V: TRBV21-1
length: 16
size: many
D: .
J: TRBJ2-7
DNA: TGTGCCAGCAGCAAGCAGCGGCTCCCGCGGGTGTACGAGCAGTACTTC
CDR3: CASSKQRLPRVYEQYF

V: TRBV5-1
length: 15
size: many
D: TRBD1
J: TRBJ2-7
DNA: TGCGCCAGCAGCCCGTCGGACAGGGTAATATACGAGCAGTACTTC
CDR3: CASSPSDRVIYEQYF

V: TRBV7-2
length: 13
size: .
D: .
J: TRBJ2-3
DNA: TGTGCCAGCAGCTCGGAGGGGACAGATACGCAGTATTTT
CDR3: CASSSEGTDTQYF

V: TRBV11-2
length: 14
size: few
D: .
J: TRBJ2-5
DNA: TGTGCCAGCAGCTTAAATTACGCCCCGGGGGCCCAGTACTTC
CDR3: CASSLNYAPGAQYF

V: TRBV7-2
length: 14
size: .
D: .
J: TRBJ2-5
DNA: TGTGCCAGCAGGACGGGGCGAGGCGAAGAGACCCAGTACTTC
CDR3: CASRTGRGEETQYF

V: TRBV11-3
length: 14
size: many
D: TRBD2
J: TRBJ2-1
DNA: TGTGCCAGCAGCTTAGAGGGCGGGAGGAGTGAGCAGTTCTTC
CDR3: CASSLEGGRSEQFF

V: TRBV5-4
length: 16
size: many
D: TRBD1
J: TRBJ2-3
DNA: TGTGCCAGTCAACTTGGAACGGACAGGGGTGCAGATACGCAGTATTTT
CDR3: CASQLGTDRGADTQYF

V: TRBV27
length: 13
size: many
D: .
J: TRBJ2-7
DNA: TGTGCCAGCAGTAGCAGGGACCCCTACGAGCAGTACTTC
CDR3: CASSSRDPYEQYF

V: TRBV3-1
length: 16
size: few
D: .
J: TRBJ2-2
DNA: TGTGCCAGCAGCCAAGATCCCCGGGATTACACCGGGGAGCTGTTTTTT
CDR3: CASSQDPRDYTGELFF

V: TRBV20-1
length: 16
size: many
D: .
J: TRBJ2-3
DNA: TGCAGTGCTAGGCCGAGGGTCAGTTCTAGCACAGATACGCAGTATTTT
CDR3: CSARPRVSSSTDTQYF

V: TRBV7-8
length: 15
size: many
D: .
J: TRBJ2-4
DNA: TGTGCCAGCAGCAAGGGGGAGGTGGGCAAAAACATTCAGTACTTC
CDR3: CASSKGEVGKNIQYF

V: TRBV12-3/TRBV12-4
length: 15
size: few
D: .
J: TRBJ2-7
DNA: TGTGCCAGCAGCTCTCAGGAGGGGGGATCCTACGAGCAGTACTTC
CDR3: CASSSQEGGSYEQYF

V: TRBV29-1
length: 13
size: few
D: .
J: TRBJ1-5
DNA: TGCAGCGTTACCGACAGAAGCAATCAGCCCCAGCATTTT
CDR3: CSVTDRSNQPQHF

V: TRBV9
length: 15
size: many
D: TRBD2
J: TRBJ2-3
DNA: TGTGCCAGCAGCCCCCTGACTAGCGGGGAGGATACGCAGTATTTT
CDR3: CASSPLTSGEDTQYF

V: TRBV11-2
length: 14
size: .
D: .
J: TRBJ2-7
DNA: TGTGCCAGCAGCTCCCCCCGGCAGGCCTACGAGCAGTACTTC
CDR3: CASSSPRQAYEQYF

V: TRBV2
length: 13
size: .
D: .
J: TRBJ2-1
DNA: TGTGCCAGCATGACGGACGGGTACAATGAGCAGTTCTTC
CDR3: CASMTDGYNEQFF

V: TRBV5-4
length: 15
size: .
D: TRBD1
J: TRBJ2-5
DNA: TGTGCCAGCAGCTTATGGGGGACAGGGAAGGAGACCCAGTACTTC
CDR3: CASSLWGTGKETQYF

V: TRBV6-2/TRBV6-3
length: 13
size: .
D: .
J: TRBJ2-3
DNA: TGTGCCAGCAGTACCAGTAGCACAGATACGCAGTATTTT
CDR3: CASSTSSTDTQYF

V: TRBV30
length: 13
size: many
D: .
J: TRBJ1-1
DNA: TGTGCCTGGAGGGAGGAGAGTTGGACTGAAGCTTTCTTT
CDR3: CAWREESWTEAFF

V: TRBV11-3
length: 13
size: many
D: .
J: TRBJ2-1
DNA: TGTGCCAGCAGCCAAGACTCCGACAATGAGCAGTTCTTC
CDR3: CASSQDSDNEQFF

V: TRBV20-1
length: 15
size: many
D: .
J: TRBJ2-1
DNA: TGCAGTGCTAGAGATCCCGAGCGGAGGGGCGGTGAGCAGTTCTTC
CDR3: CSARDPERRGGEQFF

V: TRBV6-5
length: 15
size: many
D: TRBD1
J: TRBJ2-1
DNA: TGTGCCAGCAGGACTGGACAGGGGGTATACAATGAGCAGTTCTTC
CDR3: CASRTGQGVYNEQFF

V: TRBV5-6
length: 14
size: .
D: TRBD1
J: TRBJ1-2
DNA: TGTGCCAGCAGCCATCGACAGGGGGTCTATGGCTACACCTTC
CDR3: CASSHRQGVYGYTF

V: TRBV5-4
length: 13
size: few
D: .
J: TRBJ2-2
DNA: TGTGCCAGCAGCTTCGGGCAAGCCGGGGAGCTGTTTTTT
CDR3: CASSFGQAGELFF

V: TRBV14
length: 13
size: .
D: .
J: TRBJ1-1
DNA: TGTGCCAGCAGCCAAGATCTTAGCGCAGGGTCTTACTTT
CDR3: CASSQDLSAGSYF

V: TRBV12-3/TRBV12-4
length: 15
size: few
D: TRBD1
J: TRBJ2-7
DNA: TGTGCCAGCAGTTTAGACCGGGACAGGGTCTACGAGCAGTACTTC
CDR3: CASSLDRDRVYEQYF

V: TRBV10-3
length: 12
size: many
D: TRBD1
J: TRBJ1-4
DNA: TGTGCCATCCGGGACAGGGACGAAAAACTGTTTTTT
CDR3: CAIRDRDEKLFF

V: TRBV18
length: 14
size: many
D: TRBD2
J: TRBJ2-1
DNA: TGTGCCAGCTCACCCCTGCGGGAGGACAATGAGCAGTTCTTC
CDR3: CASSPLREDNEQFF

V: TRBV20-1
length: 16
size: many
D: .
J: TRBJ2-3
DNA: TGCAGTGCTAGAGGCCGGGACTTAGCCCGTACAGATACGCAGTATTTT
CDR3: CSARGRDLARTDTQYF

V: TRBV7-2
length: 15
size: many
D: TRBD1
J: TRBJ2-5
DNA: TGTGCCAGCAGCTCAGGACAGGGGGGACGAGAGACCCAGTACTTC
CDR3: CASSSGQGGRETQYF

V: TRBV11-2
length: 17
size: .
D: TRBD2
J: TRBJ2-7
DNA: TGTGCCAGCAGCCCCAAGGGGAGCGGGGGGGCCTCCTACGAGCAGTACTTC
CDR3: CASSPKGSGGASYEQYF

V: TRBV5-4
length: 15
size: many
D: .
J: TRBJ2-5
DNA: TGTGCCAGCAGCTTGGCCTCAGGCAGCCAAGAGACCCAGTACTTC
CDR3: CASSLASGSQETQYF

V: TRBV7-2
length: 13
size: many
D: .
J: TRBJ2-3
DNA: TGTGCCAGCAGCTTATGGGTTGCAGATACGCAGTATTTT
CDR3: CASSLWVADTQYF

V: TRBV5-5
length: 15
size: .
D: .
J: TRBJ2-3
DNA: TGTGCCAGCAGCTTGAACAGGGGAGGTAGGGATACGCAGTATTTT
CDR3: CASSLNRGGRDTQYF

V: TRBV6-5
length: 14
size: .
D: .
J: TRBJ1-2
DNA: TGTGCCAGCAGTTACTCTGGGGGCCGCTCTGGCTACACCTTC
CDR3: CASSYSGGRSGYTF

V: TRBV5-1
length: 15
size: many
D: .
J: TRBJ2-3
DNA: TGCGCCAGCAGCTTGGCAACAATACAAGCAGATACGCAGTATTTT
CDR3: CASSLATIQADTQYF

V: TRBV7-9
length: 15
size: .
D: TRBD1
J: TRBJ1-3
DNA: TGTGCCAGCAGCTTAGCGACAGGGGGCGAAAACACCATATATTTT
CDR3: CASSLATGGENTIYF

V: TRBV11-2
length: 10
size: few
D: .
J: TRBJ2-7
DNA: TGTGCCAGCAGCTTTGGCGAGCAGTACTTC
CDR3: CASSFGEQYF

V: TRBV15
length: 12
size: few
D: .
J: TRBJ2-7
DNA: TGTGCCACCAGCAGAGATCGGGGCGAGCAGTACTTC
CDR3: CATSRDRGEQYF

V: TRBV19
length: 17
size: few
D: TRBD1
J: TRBJ1-5
DNA: TGTGCCAGTAGTAGACCTACAGGGGGCTTAGGAAATCAGCCCCAGCATTTT
CDR3: CASSRPTGGLGNQPQHF

V: TRBV18
length: 15
size: many
D: .
J: TRBJ1-2
DNA: TGTGCCAGCTCACCAACGGAGAAAGCTAACTATGGCTACACCTTC
CDR3: CASSPTEKANYGYTF

V: TRBV4-3
length: 12
size: .
D: .
J: TRBJ1-2
DNA: TGCGCCAGCAGCCAAGGAGGGGTAGGCTACACCTTC
CDR3: CASSQGGVGYTF

V: TRBV29-1
length: 13
size: many
D: TRBD2
J: TRBJ2-3
DNA: TGCAGCGTTGAGACTAGCGGGGCAGATACGCAGTATTTT
CDR3: CSVETSGADTQYF

V: TRBV11-3
length: 14
size: many
D: .
J: TRBJ2-2
DNA: TGTGCCAGCAGCTCATCCCGGGCTTACGGGGAGCTGTTTTTT
CDR3: CASSSSRAYGELFF

V: TRBV11-1
length: 15
size: many
D: .
J: TRBJ2-5
DNA: TGTGCCAGCAGCTTAGGCTTCAGTGGTGCAGAGACCCAGTACTTC
CDR3: CASSLGFSGAETQYF

V: TRBV7-9
length: 12
size: many
D: .
J: TRBJ2-2
DNA: TGTGCCAGCAGCTTAGGGACCGGGGAGCTGTTTTTT
CDR3: CASSLGTGELFF

V: TRBV14
length: 16
size: many
D: .
J: TRBJ2-5
DNA: TGTGCCAGCAGCCACGCCCTCGAGGGCATTAAGGAGACCCAGTACTTC
CDR3: CASSHALEGIKETQYF

V: TRBV5-1
length: 18
size: .
D: TRBD2
J: TRBJ2-1
DNA: TGCGCCAGCAGCTCCGGCACTAGCGGGAGCCCCGGGGTAAATGAGCAGTTCTTC
CDR3: CASSSGTSGSPGVNEQFF

V: TRBV20-1
length: 15
size: many
D: .
J: TRBJ1-2
DNA: TGCAGTGCTAGAGACCAAGGGGTCCTGAACTATGGCTACACCTTC
CDR3: CSARDQGVLNYGYTF

V: TRBV7-2
length: 15
size: .
D: TRBD1
J: TRBJ2-1
DNA: TGTGCCAGCAGCGTCGCCGGGACAGGGAGGCTTGAGCAGTTCTTC
CDR3: CASSVAGTGRLEQFF

V: TRBV11-2
length: 15
size: many
D: TRBD2
J: TRBJ2-7
DNA: TGTGCCAGCAGCCCGGCAGCGGGAGCCACCTACGAGCAGTACTTC
CDR3: CASSPAAGATYEQYF

V: TRBV7-2
length: 14
size: many
D: .
J: TRBJ2-3
DNA: TGTGCCAGCAGCTTAGGACCCACCCCGAATACGCAGTATTTT
CDR3: CASSLGPTPNTQYF

V: TRBV12-3/TRBV12-4
length: 15
size: many
D: TRBD1
J: TRBJ1-5
DNA: TGTGCCAGCAGGCCCACAGGGGGGCTAAATCAGCCCCAGCATTTT
CDR3: CASRPTGGLNQPQHF

V: TRBV6-5
length: 11
size: .
D: TRBD1
J: TRBJ1-1
DNA: TGTGCCAGCAGCGGGACAGGTGAAGCTTTCTTT
CDR3: CASSGTGEAFF

V: TRBV20-1
length: 11
size: many
D: .
J: TRBJ2-3
DNA: TGCAGTGCTGGGGGCACAGATACGCAGTATTTT
CDR3: CSAGGTDTQYF

V: TRBV12-3/TRBV12-4
length: 19
size: many
D: TRBD2
J: TRBJ2-1
DNA: TGTGCCAGCAGTCCGGGGGGACTAGCGGGAGGGCTGGGAGACAATGAGCAGTTCTTC
CDR3: CASSPGGLAGGLGDNEQFF

V: TRBV5-1
length: 15
size: many
D: TRBD1
J: TRBJ1-1
DNA: TGCGCCAGCAGCTTGGCCGGACAGGCGGTCACTGAAGCTTTCTTT
CDR3: CASSLAGQAVTEAFF

V: TRBV20-1
length: 12
size: many
D: .
J: TRBJ1-1
DNA: TGCAGTGTAAGCGAAGACAGAGCTGAAGCTTTCTTT
CDR3: CSVSEDRAEAFF